The 28 T cell receptor beta chains reported below all come from one sample, sequenced in a study of cytomegalovirus exposure and HLA in healthy donors. PCR used 60 Vbeta primers and 13 Jbeta primers. TCRdb's table, derived via immunoSEQ multiplex PCR, lists solely in-frame clones and lacks some. The sample includes 130,000 to 150,000 clones. The sequenced material came from PBMCs. The receptors come from a man between 35 and 55 years old in good health and CMV-seronegative.

The chain uses TRBV4-1 and TRBJ2-2; 9 bases agree with TRBD2. The germline gives CDR1 MGHRA, CDR2 YSYEKL. CDR3 length: 16 residues. The J segment lost 0 bases and the V segment lost 4 bases, leaving 3 bases of the junction unmatched. This CDR3 is CASSLSGGANTGELFF. In DNA form, the CDR3 reads TGCGCCAGCAGCCTTAGCGGGGGAGCGAACACCGGGGAGCTGTTTTTT.

Remarks on this clone: The sample carries other DNA sequences with the same CDR3. The chain is built from TRBV7-2 and TRBJ1-2; D is possibly TRBD1 (5 bases). The V gene's germline CDR1 is SGHTA and CDR2 FQGNSA. The CDR3 loop spans 12 amino acids. V shed 5 bases and J shed 4 bases, with 8 bases lying between them. CDR3: CASSRDSYGYTF. The CDR3 region has the DNA TGTGCCAGCAGCCGAGACAGCTATGGCTACACCTTC.

V and J are TRBV4-1 and TRBJ1-4, with TRBD1 as a possible D gene (6 bases). Germline V gives CDR1 MGHRA, CDR2 YSYEKL. CDR3 size: 15 residues. Trimming stripped 1 base from V and 8 bases from J, with 14 bases between. This CDR3 reads CASSQGGSRGEKLFF. In DNA, the CDR3 is TGCGCCAGCAGCCAAGGGGGCAGCAGGGGAGAAAAACTGTTTTTT.

V and J are TRBV7-2 and TRBJ1-2; D unclear. The CDR3 sequence is 11 residues long. V dropped 1 base and J dropped 8 bases, with 5 bases sitting between them. Germline CDR1 SGHTA, CDR2 FQGNSA. CDR3 nucleotide sequence: TGTGCCAGCAGCTTAGTCGCGGGCTACACCTTC. Residues: CASSLVAGYTF.

The genes are TRBV28 and TRBJ2-4; D uncertain. V was clipped by 4 bases and J by 8 bases, with 3 bases between them. Germline V gene sequence: CDR1 MDHEN, CDR2 SYDVKM. The CDR3 has 10 amino acids. Here the CDR3 DNA reads TGTGCCAGCAGTTCTTACATTCAGTACTTC. It is translated as CASSSYIQYF.

The J gene is TRBJ2-7, the V gene TRBV29-1, with D tentatively TRBD2 (7 bases). V gave up 4 bases and J gave up 4 bases, with 20 bases separating them. Germline CDR1 and CDR2: SQVTM and ANQGSEA. This CDR3 spans 15 amino acids. CDR3 DNA: TGCAGCGTTGCCGAGTGGGGGGGCCGGAGATACGAGCAGTACTTC. It yields the protein CSVAEWGGRRYEQYF.

V usage is TRBV13 and J usage is TRBJ2-7; tentatively, D is TRBD2 (6 bases). With 5 bases removed from V and 2 bases from J, the gap between germline ends came to 13 bases. This CDR3 region has 14 residues. Germline V gives CDR1 PRHDT, CDR2 FYEKMQ (reference sequence). The CDR3 sequence: CASSAPSETYEQYF. In DNA, the CDR3 is TGTGCCAGCAGCGCTCCTAGCGAGACCTACGAGCAGTACTTC.

V gene TRBV10-1 combines with J gene TRBJ2-7; TRBD2 aligns across 7 bases. Germline V gives CDR1 WNHNN, CDR2 SYGVQD (reference sequence). Germline trimming cut 7 bases from V and 0 bases from J; bases unmatched to any gene: 6. The CDR3 runs to 14 residues. The chain's CDR3 is CASTPPGGSYEQYF. In DNA, the CDR3 is TGCGCCAGCACCCCCCCGGGGGGCTCCTACGAGCAGTACTTC.

The rearrangement uses TRBV7-3 and TRBJ1-1; 7 bases align to TRBD1. Germline V gene lookup returns CDR1 SGHTA and CDR2 FQGTGA. The CDR3 spans 16 residues. Trimming removed 1 base from V and 1 base from J; junction bases left unmatched: 6. The CDR3 spells CASSLNSGTANTEAFF. The CDR3 nucleotides read TGTGCCAGCAGCTTAAATTCCGGGACAGCGAACACTGAAGCTTTCTTT.

The chain recombines TRBV7-2 with TRBJ2-7; TRBD2 agrees at 13 bases. The CDR3 runs 17 residues. V shed 2 bases, J shed 1 base, and the junction held 5 bases outside the gene matches. CDR1 and CDR2 from the germline V gene are SGHTA and FQGNSA. The CDR3 region is CASSLRTSGGNSYEQYF. Here the CDR3 DNA reads TGTGCCAGCAGCTTACGGACTAGCGGGGGCAATTCCTACGAGCAGTACTTC.

The chain carries TRBV7-9 and TRBJ2-4, with D tentatively TRBD2 (5 bases). The germline V gene encodes CDR1 SEHNR and CDR2 FQNEAQ (reference sequence). Trimming took off 5 bases at V and 0 bases at J, with 20 bases between the two ends. This CDR3 is 18 amino acids long. The CDR3 DNA sequence: TGTGCCAGCAGCCCGAGGGCCTTTCTCATTCTAGCCAAAAACATTCAGTACTTC. It translates to CASSPRAFLILAKNIQYF.

The chain is built from TRBV7-9 and TRBJ2-7; TRBD2 matches at 11 bases. The CDR3 runs to 17 residues. Per germline, CDR1 SEHNR and CDR2 FQNEAQ (reference sequence). V lost 0 bases to trimming and J lost 3 bases; unmatched junction nucleotides: 7. For the CDR3, the DNA is TGTGCCAGCAGCTTAGCGCAGCTAGCGGGGGGTTTCTACGAGCAGTACTTC. This encodes CASSLAQLAGGFYEQYF. The full variable domain, in which reference TRBV7-9 and TRBJ2-7 provide the parts outside the CDR3, is DTGVSQNPRHKITKRGQNVTFRCDPISEHNRLYWYRQTLGQGPEFLTYFQNEAQLEKSRLLSDRFSAERPKGSFSTLEIQRTEQGDSAMYLCASSLAQLAGGFYEQYFGPGTRLTVT.

The V gene is TRBV6-5, the J gene TRBJ1-3; D gene uncertain. The CDR3 is 14 residues long. Germline loops: CDR1 MNHEY, CDR2 SVGAGI. Trimming took 7 bases from V and 4 from J, leaving 14 bases between them. The CDR3 is CASKLSGHGNTIYF. CDR3 DNA sequence: TGTGCCAGCAAGCTCTCAGGTCACGGAAACACCATATATTTT.

The chain joins TRBV11-3 to TRBJ1-1; no clear D gene. V was clipped by 5 bases and J by 3 bases, with 10 bases between them. The CDR3 is made up of 13 amino acids. CDR1 is SGHNT, CDR2 YENEEA, per germline. CDR3 DNA sequence: TGTGCCAGCAGCCTCGGGTCCTACACTGAAGCTTTCTTT. It specifies CASSLGSYTEAFF. Complete variable domain (other parts from reference TRBV11-3 and TRBJ1-1): EAGVVQSPRYKIIEKKQPVAFWCNPISGHNTLYWYLQNLGQGPELLIRYENEEAVDDSQLPKDRFSAERLKGVDSTLKIQPAELGDSAVYLCASSLGSYTEAFFGQGTRLTVV.

This chain joins TRBV2 and TRBJ1-5, with 7 bases matching TRBD1. Per germline, CDR1 SNHLY and CDR2 FYNNEI. The CDR3 is 17 residues long. V was pared by 7 bases and J by 4 bases, with 16 bases of the junction left unmatched. The CDR3 reads CASKRDSTLTKNQPQHF. The CDR3 DNA reads TGTGCCAGCAAAAGGGACAGCACTTTGACGAAAAATCAGCCCCAGCATTTT.

Here the CDR3 reads CASREWTGDTEAFF. DNA for the CDR3: TGTGCCAGCAGGGAGTGGACAGGGGACACTGAAGCTTTCTTT. The V and J genes are TRBV2 and TRBJ1-1; 9 bases are shared with TRBD1. V lost 6 bases, J lost 3 bases, and 5 bases stayed unmatched. Looked up from germline, CDR1 is SNHLY and CDR2 is FYNNEI. This CDR3 has 14 residues.

The chain links TRBV11-3 to TRBJ2-1, with 10 nucleotides matching TRBD2. Germline trimming cut 4 bases from V and 2 bases from J; bases unmatched to any gene: 2. Germline-derived CDR1 and CDR2 are SGHNT and YENEEA. This CDR3 contains 15 residues. The CDR3 nucleotides are TGTGCCAGCAGCTCTAGCGGGGGCCCCTACAATGAGCAGTTCTTC. This codes for CASSSSGGPYNEQFF.

CDR3 sequence: CASSLLLGQGPYNEQFF. The CDR3 DNA reads TGTGCCAGCAGCTTATTATTGGGACAGGGGCCATACAATGAGCAGTTCTTC. The chain uses TRBV7-9 and TRBJ2-1; 10 positions agree with TRBD1. V shed 2 bases and J 4 bases; nucleotides not matched to a gene: 8. Germline assignment: CDR1 SEHNR and CDR2 FQNEAQ (reference sequence). The CDR3 sequence is 17 residues long.

The chain has TRBV5-8 and TRBJ2-7; 14 bases are shared with TRBD2. The ends lost 4 bases at V and 7 bases at J; junction bases unmatched: 4. CDR3 length equals 14 residues. Looked up from germline, CDR1 is SGHTS and CDR2 is YDEGEE. The CDR3: CASSGGLAGVEQYF. The CDR3 nucleotides are TGTGCCAGCAGCGGGGGACTAGCGGGGGTTGAGCAGTACTTC.

This chain uses TRBV25-1 with TRBJ1-4; D is undetermined. V was cut by 2 bases and J by 4 bases, with 14 bases left in between. Per the germline V gene, CDR1 is MGHDK and CDR2 is SYGVNS. CDR3 length equals 16 residues. Here the CDR3 DNA reads TGTGCCAGCAGTGAAGGCGGAGGGTCTTTTAATGAAAAACTGTTTTTT. Its protein product is CASSEGGGSFNEKLFF. The entire variable domain, with the rest obtained from reference TRBV25-1 and TRBJ1-4, is as follows: EADIYQTPRYLVIGTGKKITLECSQTMGHDKMYWYQQDPGMELHLIHYSYGVNSTEKGDLSSESTVSRIRTEHFPLTLESARPSHTSQYLCASSEGGGSFNEKLFFGSGTQLSVL.

The V gene is TRBV6-5, the J gene TRBJ2-7, with D possibly TRBD1 on 6 matching bases. This CDR3 has 15 amino acids. V lost 5 bases and J lost 5, with 19 bases in between. Germline CDR1 is MNHEY and CDR2 is SVGAGI. CDR3 sequence: CASSAKMGAGDEQYF. The CDR3 nucleotides are TGTGCCAGCAGTGCGAAGATGGGGGCTGGAGACGAGCAGTACTTC.

The chain links TRBV2 to TRBJ2-3; D not resolved. V shed 3 bases and J shed 2 bases, with 15 bases lying between them. The CDR3 consists of 16 residues. The germline V gene has CDR1 SNHLY and CDR2 FYNNEI. CDR3 loop: CASSDPHQFYTDTQYF. The CDR3 DNA reads as TGTGCCAGCAGTGATCCCCACCAGTTTTACACAGATACGCAGTATTTT.

The chain is built from TRBV6-5 and TRBJ1-2, with a tentative D call TRBD1 (5 bases). The CDR3 is 13 amino acids. V lost 6 bases to trimming and J lost 4 bases, with 12 bases between them. Germline values: CDR1 MNHEY, CDR2 SVGAGI. This CDR3 is CASRFQGPYGYTF. DNA of the CDR3: TGTGCCAGCAGATTTCAGGGTCCCTATGGCTACACCTTC.

The V call is TRBV6-6, the J call TRBJ2-1; 8 bases fit TRBD1. Germline trimming cut 2 bases from V and 6 bases from J; bases unmatched to any gene: 9. The CDR3 consists of 16 residues. Germline lookup yields CDR1 MNHNY and CDR2 SVGAGI (reference sequence). CDR3 sequence: CASSYQLGQGPNEQFF. Written as DNA, the CDR3 is TGTGCCAGCAGTTACCAACTTGGACAGGGTCCCAATGAGCAGTTCTTC.

This chain joins TRBV11-3 and TRBJ2-5; possible D gene TRBD2, 6 bases. V dropped 5 bases and J dropped 4 bases, with 11 bases sitting between them. This CDR3 has 13 amino acids. Germline CDR1 is SGHNT and CDR2 is YENEEA. The CDR3 region has the DNA TGTGCCAGCAGCCAAGAGGGAGGAGAGACCCAGTACTTC. Translated: CASSQEGGETQYF. Complete variable domain (other parts from reference TRBV11-3 and TRBJ2-5): EAGVVQSPRYKIIEKKQPVAFWCNPISGHNTLYWYLQNLGQGPELLIRYENEEAVDDSQLPKDRFSAERLKGVDSTLKIQPAELGDSAVYLCASSQEGGETQYFGPGTRLLVL.

V usage is TRBV6-1 and J usage is TRBJ1-2; no definite D call. The length of the CDR3 is 12 residues. The germline V gene has CDR1 MNHNS and CDR2 SASEGT. The germline V and J ends were trimmed by 6 bases and 7 bases, with 12 bases remaining between them. The chain's CDR3 is CASRGGGFGYTF. DNA of the CDR3: TGTGCCAGCAGGGGAGGAGGGTTTGGCTACACCTTC.

V gene TRBV10-3 combines with J gene TRBJ1-1; 9 nucleotides agree with TRBD1. CDR1 is ENHRY and CDR2 is SYGVKD in the germline V gene. The CDR3 length is 13 residues. V lost 3 bases and J lost 5; bases outside the gene matches: 1. In DNA form, the CDR3 reads TGTGCCATCAGTGATGGGACAGGGACTGAAGCTTTCTTT. Encoded protein: CAISDGTGTEAFF.

The chain carries TRBV11-1 and TRBJ2-6; D unclear. This CDR3 contains 13 residues. V was trimmed by 6 bases and J by 2 bases, leaving 5 bases between them. Germline values: CDR1 SGHAT, CDR2 FQDESV (reference sequence). The CDR3 DNA follows: TGTGCCAGCAGTTCGGCTGGGGCCAACGTCCTGACTTTC. It is translated as CASSSAGANVLTF. Full variable domain (remainder filled in from reference TRBV11-1 and TRBJ2-6): EAEVAQSPRYKITEKSQAVAFWCDPISGHATLYWYRQILGQGPELLVQFQDESVVDDSQLPKDRFSAERLKGVDSTLKIQPAELGDSAMYLCASSSAGANVLTFGAGSRLTVL.